The present T cell receptor beta chain was sequenced within a study of T-cell reconstitution after alpha-beta-depleted transplantation in children. Study-level results: The authors attributed T-cell counts and diversity one year after transplant mostly to newly produced T cells. Alpha-beta T cells about two months after transplant reportedly derived from several hundred expanded graft clones. In some patients, recipient T cells and intrathymic progenitors surviving conditioning explained high day-60 diversity.

V was shortened by 4 bases and J by 0 bases, with 13 bases between the two germline ends. The germline V gene has CDR1 SQVTM and CDR2 ANQGSEA. This CDR3 is 15 amino acids long. This clonotype has ten or more counts. The antigen is not known. Preparation of the TCRbeta library involved a method that used unique molecular identifiers. TCRdb ran MiXCR on the PCR reads and lists one entry per CDR3 protein. The sample includes tens of thousands of distinct CDR3 sequences, approximately 9.2% of them seen just once. The specimen comprised PBMCs, mostly from graft donor cells, sampled 60 days after TCRalphabeta/CD19-depleted stem cell transplant. The TCR was taken from a male patient under 10 years old who had a stem cell transplant for chronic granulomatous disease, so the T cells may come from the graft donor. The chain links TRBV29-1 to TRBJ1-3; D is uncertain. The CDR3 spells CSVGAGPSSGNTIYF. DNA for the CDR3: TGCAGCGTTGGCGCTGGACCCAGCTCTGGAAACACCATATATTTT.